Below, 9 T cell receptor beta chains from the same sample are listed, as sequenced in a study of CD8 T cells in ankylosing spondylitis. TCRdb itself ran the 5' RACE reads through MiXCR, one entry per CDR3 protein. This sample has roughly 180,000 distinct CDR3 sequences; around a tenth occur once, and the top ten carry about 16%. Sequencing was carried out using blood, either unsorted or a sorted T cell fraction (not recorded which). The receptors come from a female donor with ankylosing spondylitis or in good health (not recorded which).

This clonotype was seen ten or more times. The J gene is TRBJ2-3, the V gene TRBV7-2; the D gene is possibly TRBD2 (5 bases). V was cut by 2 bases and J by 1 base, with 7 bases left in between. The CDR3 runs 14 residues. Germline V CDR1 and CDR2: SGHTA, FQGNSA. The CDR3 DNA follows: TGTGCCAGCAGCTTATACGGGGGCACAGATACGCAGTATTTT. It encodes CASSLYGGTDTQYF.

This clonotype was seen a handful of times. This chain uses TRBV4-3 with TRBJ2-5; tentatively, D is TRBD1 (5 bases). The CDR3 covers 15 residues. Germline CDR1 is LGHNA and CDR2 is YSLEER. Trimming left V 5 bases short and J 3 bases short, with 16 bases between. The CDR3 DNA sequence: TGCGCCAGCAGCTACTACAACTTAGGGGAAGAGACCCAGTACTTC. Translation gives CASSYYNLGEETQYF.

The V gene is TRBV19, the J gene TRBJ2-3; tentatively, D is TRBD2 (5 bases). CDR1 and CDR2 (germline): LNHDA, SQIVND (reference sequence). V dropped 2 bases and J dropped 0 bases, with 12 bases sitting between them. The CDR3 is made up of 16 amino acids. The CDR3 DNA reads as TGTGCCAGTAGTATAAGTATATCGGGAAGCACAGATACGCAGTATTTT. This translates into CASSISISGSTDTQYF.

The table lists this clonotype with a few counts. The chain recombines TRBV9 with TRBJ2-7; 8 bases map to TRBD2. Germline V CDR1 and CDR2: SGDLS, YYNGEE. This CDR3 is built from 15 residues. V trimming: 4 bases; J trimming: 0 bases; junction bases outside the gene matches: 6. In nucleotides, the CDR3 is TGTGCCAGCAGCCCAACTAGCGGAGTCTCCTACGAGCAGTACTTC. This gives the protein CASSPTSGVSYEQYF.

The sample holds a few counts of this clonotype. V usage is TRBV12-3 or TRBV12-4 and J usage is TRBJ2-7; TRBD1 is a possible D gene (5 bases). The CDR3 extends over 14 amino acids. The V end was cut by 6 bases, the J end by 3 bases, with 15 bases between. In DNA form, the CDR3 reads TGTGCCAGCAGCCAACAGGTCGCGCTCTACGAGCAGTACTTC. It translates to CASSQQVALYEQYF.

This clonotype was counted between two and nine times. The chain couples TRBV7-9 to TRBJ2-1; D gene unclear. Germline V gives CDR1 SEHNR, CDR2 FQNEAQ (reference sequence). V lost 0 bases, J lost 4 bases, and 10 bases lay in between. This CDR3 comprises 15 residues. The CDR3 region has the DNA TGTGCCAGCAGCTTAGCCCACAGCCCATACAATGAGCAGTTCTTC. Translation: CASSLAHSPYNEQFF. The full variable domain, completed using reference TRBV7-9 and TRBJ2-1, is DTGVSQNPRHKITKRGQNVTFRCDPISEHNRLYWYRQTLGQGPEFLTYFQNEAQLEKSRLLSDRFSAERPKGSFSTLEIQRTEQGDSAMYLCASSLAHSPYNEQFFGPGTRLTVL.

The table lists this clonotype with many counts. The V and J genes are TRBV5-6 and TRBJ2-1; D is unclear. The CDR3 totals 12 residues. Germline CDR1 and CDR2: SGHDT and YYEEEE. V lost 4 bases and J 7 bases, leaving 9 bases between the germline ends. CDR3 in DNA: TGTGCCAGCAGCCCAACCGGGAATGAGCAGTTCTTC. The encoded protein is CASSPTGNEQFF.

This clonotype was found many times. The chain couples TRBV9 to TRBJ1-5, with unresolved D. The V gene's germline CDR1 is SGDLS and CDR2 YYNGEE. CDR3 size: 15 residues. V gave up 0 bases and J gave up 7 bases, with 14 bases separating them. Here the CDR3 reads CASSVGVTHGQPQHF. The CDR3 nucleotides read TGTGCCAGCAGCGTAGGGGTCACCCACGGGCAGCCCCAGCATTTT.

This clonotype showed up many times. In DNA, the CDR3 is TGTGCCAGCAGTTACCGGAGGGCCGGCACAGATACGCAGTATTTT. Protein product: CASSYRRAGTDTQYF. The chain is built from TRBV6-5 and TRBJ2-3, with D possibly being TRBD2 (6 bases). V was trimmed by 2 bases and J by 1 base, leaving 10 bases between them. Germline-derived CDR1 and CDR2 are MNHEY and SVGAGI. This CDR3 region has 15 residues.